The 32 T cell receptor beta chains below all came from one sample that was sequenced in a study of shared clonotypes between healthy human individuals (dated by TCRdb to the early 2020s). The receptor library was made with the immunoSEQ multiplex PCR assay. What TCRdb holds here is the immuneACCESS table cut down to in-frame rearrangements. Part of the clones is not present; checked against another copy, under half of the missing clones reflect an unresolved V gene, and the others are unexplained. A total of 110,000 or so clones appear in this sample, approximately 70% of them only once. 20% to 25% of the sample goes to the ten largest clones. Sequenced input: memory CD8+ T cells sorted from blood. The cell subset or site tag for this specimen amounts to: CD45RO+ cells pooled with CCR7-negative TemRA cells. All receptors derive from a woman under 40 in good health.

With regard to this clone: Germline and junction disagree at one end, which may indicate a read error. This sample also contains other DNA sequences that code for the same CDR3. The CDR3 nucleotides are TGTGCCAGCAGCCCCCCGAGGGGGCGTCTGAATACTGAAGCTTTCTTT. This translates into CASSPPRGRLNTEAFF. This chain uses TRBV7-9 with TRBJ1-1; TRBD1 aligns across 7 bases. Germline CDR1 reads SEHNR; CDR2 reads FQNEAQ (reference sequence). CDR3 size: 16 residues.

This clone was counted a few times. CDR3 amino acids: CSVDRQGAGTEAFF. The CDR3 bases are TGCAGCGTTGACAGACAGGGGGCCGGGACTGAAGCTTTCTTT. This rearrangement joins TRBV29-1 to TRBJ1-1; 10 nucleotides align to TRBD1. The germline V gene encodes CDR1 SQVTM and CDR2 ANQGSEA. This CDR3 has 14 amino acids. V trimming: 3 bases; J trimming: 5 bases; junction bases outside the gene matches: 6.

This sequence joins TRBV7-9 and TRBJ2-7; the match to TRBD2 covers 12 bases. Germline V gene sequence: CDR1 SEHNR, CDR2 FQNEAQ (reference sequence). V gave up 5 bases and J gave up 6 bases; unmatched junction bases: 14. The CDR3 sequence is 17 residues long. In DNA, the CDR3 is TGTGCCAGCAGCCCGGGACTAGCGGGCCCTCGGTTCGGCGAGCAGTACTTC. Its protein is CASSPGLAGPRFGEQYF. Full variable domain (remainder filled in from reference TRBV7-9 and TRBJ2-7): DTGVSQNPRHKITKRGQNVTFRCDPISEHNRLYWYRQTLGQGPEFLTYFQNEAQLEKSRLLSDRFSAERPKGSFSTLEIQRTEQGDSAMYLCASSPGLAGPRFGEQYFGPGTRLTVT.

The J gene is TRBJ2-7, the V gene TRBV28, with a possible D match to TRBD2 (5 bases). There are 13 residues in the CDR3. Germline V gene lookup returns CDR1 MDHEN and CDR2 SYDVKM. V was clipped by 5 bases and J by 1 base, with 9 bases between them. CDR3 amino acids: CASSVGLSYEQYF. CDR3 DNA sequence: TGTGCCAGCAGTGTCGGACTGTCCTACGAGCAGTACTTC. Together with reference TRBV28 and TRBJ2-7, the CDR3 gives the full variable domain: DVKVTQSSRYLVKRTGEKVFLECVQDMDHENMFWYRQDPGLGLRLIYFSYDVKMKEKGDIPEGYSVSREKKERFSLILESASTNQTSMYLCASSVGLSYEQYFGPGTRLTVT.

This sequence joins TRBV5-5 and TRBJ1-5; no firm D call. The ends were cut back, 0 bases at V and 3 bases at J, with 7 bases in the middle. From germline, CDR1 is SGHKS and CDR2 YYEKEE (reference sequence). The CDR3 extends over 14 amino acids. The CDR3 DNA sequence: TGTGCCAGCAGCTTGGAAGGGAACAATCAGCCCCAGCATTTT. This sequence encodes CASSLEGNNQPQHF.

The V and J genes are TRBV7-2 and TRBJ1-2; TRBD1 aligns across 7 bases. Germline V CDR1 and CDR2: SGHTA, FQGNSA. This CDR3 has 13 amino acids. V gave up 5 bases and J gave up 7 bases; unmatched junction bases: 7. This chain's CDR3 is CASSGDRVGGYTF. The CDR3 bases are TGTGCCAGCAGCGGTGACAGGGTCGGTGGCTACACCTTC.

This clone turned up a few times. The gene calls are TRBV6-1 and TRBJ2-7, with no clear D. The CDR3 is 15 amino acids. V was shortened by 0 bases and J by 5 bases, with 14 bases between the two germline ends. Germline CDR1 MNHNS, CDR2 SASEGT. The CDR3 DNA follows: TGTGCCAGCAGTGAAGCCCAGCGCTCTCCCAACGAGCAGTACTTC. It codes for CASSEAQRSPNEQYF.

CDR3: CASRPGQGFGELFF. The CDR3 DNA reads TGTGCCAGCAGACCTGGACAGGGCTTCGGGGAGCTGTTTTTT. The rearrangement links TRBV6-4 to TRBJ2-2; 8 bases line up with TRBD1. The J segment lost 7 bases and the V segment lost 6 bases, leaving 7 bases of the junction unmatched. Germline-derived CDR1 and CDR2 are MRHNA and SNTAGT. The CDR3 sequence is 14 residues long.

This clone was seen just once. The CDR3 sequence is CASSSGGLAGSTDTQYF. The CDR3 bases are TGTGCCAGCAGCTCAGGTGGACTAGCGGGAAGCACAGATACGCAGTATTTT. V usage is TRBV7-2 and J usage is TRBJ2-3; 12 bases fit TRBD2. This CDR3 region has 17 residues. Germline CDR1 reads SGHTA; CDR2 reads FQGNSA. J lost 0 bases, V lost 4 bases, and 5 bases had no gene match. The complete variable domain, with remaining parts taken from reference TRBV7-2 and TRBJ2-3, reads GAGVSQSPSNKVTEKGKDVELRCDPISGHTALYWYRQSLGQGLEFLIYFQGNSAPDKSGLPSDRFSAERTGGSVSTLTIQRTQQEDSAVYLCASSSGGLAGSTDTQYFGPGTRLTVL.

V and J are TRBV28 and TRBJ1-2; D gene uncertain. The V and J ends lost 6 bases and 8 bases respectively, with 16 bases between them. The CDR3 is 13 amino acids. Germline V lookup: CDR1 MDHEN, CDR2 SYDVKM. Written as DNA, the CDR3 is TGTGCCAGCAGCCCCGGACCTGGAACAGGCTACACCTTC. This codes for CASSPGPGTGYTF.

The rearrangement uses TRBV11-2 and TRBJ2-5; D is unclear. The CDR3 is 13 amino acids. CDR1 SGHAT and CDR2 FQNNGV come from the germline V gene. The ends were cut back, 3 bases at V and 0 bases at J, with 5 bases in the middle. The CDR3 DNA reads as TGTGCCAGCAGCTTGGAAAACCAAGAGACCCAGTACTTC. Protein product: CASSLENQETQYF. Full variable domain (missing parts from reference TRBV11-2 and TRBJ2-5): EAGVAQSPRYKIIEKRQSVAFWCNPISGHATLYWYQQILGQGPKLLIQFQNNGVVDDSQLPKDRFSAERLKGVDSTLKIQPAKLEDSAVYLCASSLENQETQYFGPGTRLLVL.

The V and J genes are TRBV29-1 and TRBJ1-1; D remains unclear. Trimming shortened V by 4 bases and J by 7 bases, and 10 bases separated the two germline ends. The CDR3 length is 11 residues. Germline loops: CDR1 SQVTM, CDR2 ANQGSEA. CDR3 nucleotide sequence: TGCAGCGTTGCAAAGGACGGTGAAGCTTTCTTT. It encodes CSVAKDGEAFF.

The chain is built from TRBV6-1 and TRBJ1-1; D perhaps matches TRBD1 (6 bases). CDR3 length: 12 residues. Germline V gene lookup returns CDR1 MNHNS and CDR2 SASEGT. Trimming took off 11 bases at V and 1 base at J, with 11 bases between the two ends. CDR3 bases: TGTGCCGGCACGACAGGGAACACTGAAGCTTTCTTT. This translates into CAGTTGNTEAFF.

The chain couples TRBV25-1 to TRBJ2-5, with TRBD2 identical over 10 bases. With the DNA end fitting TRBJ2-7 better, the J assignment may be wrong. The CDR3 has 15 amino acids. Germline V gives CDR1 MGHDK, CDR2 SYGVNS. CDR3 sequence reads: CASSETSGPSYEQYF. CDR3 nucleotide sequence: TGTGCCAGCAGTGAGACTAGCGGGCCTTCCTACGAGCAGTACTTC.

The sample holds one count of this clone. A read error may produce the germline difference seen at one junction end. V usage is TRBV7-2 and J usage is TRBJ1-2; a possible D gene is TRBD1 (6 bases). The CDR3 sequence is 10 residues long. Germline CDR1 reads SGHTA; CDR2 reads FQGNSA. CDR3 DNA sequence: TGTGCCAGCAGCTTACGCAGGGGCAACTTC. Translating it yields CASSLRRGNF.

The chain recombines TRBV10-3 with TRBJ2-5; D is undetermined. In germline, CDR1 is ENHRY, CDR2 SYGVKD. The CDR3 sequence is 13 residues long. V gave up 6 bases and J gave up 1 base, with 9 bases separating them. The CDR3 DNA sequence: TGTGCCATCAGAGCCGATCCCCAAGAGACCCAGTACTTC. Its protein product is CAIRADPQETQYF.

J is TRBJ2-2 and V is TRBV7-9; 7 bases map to TRBD1. Germline CDR1 reads SEHNR; CDR2 reads FQNEAQ (reference sequence). This CDR3 region has 17 residues. Trimming removed 0 bases from V and 5 bases from J; junction bases left unmatched: 9. CDR3 sequence (DNA): TGTGCCAGCAGCTTAGCGCCGAGGGGGCGCGTGACCGGGGAGCTGTTTTTT. Protein sequence: CASSLAPRGRVTGELFF.

The chain uses TRBV28 and TRBJ2-2, with 7 bases identical to TRBD1. Looked up from germline, CDR1 is MDHEN and CDR2 is SYDVKM. The V and J ends lost 5 bases and 6 bases, in that order; junction bases with no gene match: 12. CDR3 length: 16 amino acids. The CDR3 reads CASSRMTGLISGELFF. The CDR3 bases are TGTGCCAGCAGTCGGATGACAGGGTTAATTTCCGGGGAGCTGTTTTTT.

This chain links TRBV11-1 with TRBJ2-3; 10 bases align to TRBD1. The V segment lost 1 base and the J segment 13 bases; nucleotides outside the gene matches: 20. The CDR3 totals 18 residues. The V gene's germline CDR1 is SGHAT and CDR2 FQDESV (reference sequence). CDR3 amino acids: CASSLGFPTGGVVSWKYF. CDR3 DNA: TGTGCCAGCAGCTTAGGTTTCCCGACAGGGGGCGTCGTTTCATGGAAGTATTTT.

The chain couples TRBV28 to TRBJ2-1, with D unresolved. Germline CDR1 is MDHEN and CDR2 is SYDVKM. The CDR3 loop spans 15 amino acids. Between the trimmed V and J ends, which lost 2 bases and 2 bases, there was a span of 10 bases. In DNA form, the CDR3 reads TGTGCCAGCAGTTTAATCGGAGAGCCCTACAATGAGCAGTTCTTC. Translating gives CASSLIGEPYNEQFF. The whole variable domain, remainder taken from reference TRBV28 and TRBJ2-1, is DVKVTQSSRYLVKRTGEKVFLECVQDMDHENMFWYRQDPGLGLRLIYFSYDVKMKEKGDIPEGYSVSREKKERFSLILESASTNQTSMYLCASSLIGEPYNEQFFGPGTRLTVL.

V usage is TRBV6-4 and J usage is TRBJ2-3; 8 bases line up with TRBD2. The CDR3 extends over 16 amino acids. V shed 0 bases and J 0 bases; nucleotides not matched to a gene: 2. Germline V CDR1 and CDR2: MRHNA, SNTAGT. The CDR3 DNA sequence: TGTGCCAGCAGTGACTCAGCTAGCGGGAGCACAGATACGCAGTATTTT. This codes for CASSDSASGSTDTQYF.

V usage is TRBV11-2 and J usage is TRBJ2-7; no reliable D call. V lost 1 base and J lost 5, with 6 bases in between. In germline, CDR1 is SGHAT, CDR2 FQNNGV. This CDR3 is 12 amino acids long. The CDR3 bases are TGTGCCAGCAGCTTAGGTAGGGACGAGCAGTACTTC. It specifies CASSLGRDEQYF.

As for this clone: This specimen includes other DNA sequences encoding the same CDR3. The chain joins TRBV5-6 to TRBJ2-7; 8 bases line up with TRBD2. Losses at the gene ends were 4 bases for V and 0 bases for J; bases not matched to a gene: 3. The CDR3 is 14 residues long. The V gene's germline CDR1 is SGHDT and CDR2 YYEEEE. The CDR3 sequence: CASSLAGLSYEQYF. The CDR3 DNA reads TGTGCCAGCAGCCTAGCGGGCCTCTCCTACGAGCAGTACTTC. Drawing the rest from reference TRBV5-6 and TRBJ2-7, the complete variable domain is DAGVTQSPTHLIKTRGQQVTLRCSPKSGHDTVSWYQQALGQGPQFIFQYYEEEERQRGNFPDRFSGHQFPNYSSELNVNALLLGDSALYLCASSLAGLSYEQYFGPGTRLTVT.

Many counts were recorded for this clone. The chain has TRBV30 and TRBJ1-2; D ambiguous. CDR3 length: 14 amino acids. Germline CDR1 and CDR2: GTSNPN and SVGIG (reference sequence). V lost 2 bases and J lost 2, with 12 bases in between. The CDR3 nucleotides read TGTGCCTGGAGTACGACGCTATCGAACTATGGCTACACCTTC. Its translation: CAWSTTLSNYGYTF.

The V and J genes are TRBV6-1 and TRBJ1-2; perhaps TRBD1 as D (6 bases). The CDR3 runs to 13 residues. Germline values: CDR1 MNHNS, CDR2 SASEGT. The V end lost 10 bases, the J end lost 4 bases, and 16 bases lay between the germline ends. The CDR3 DNA follows: TGTGCCACCTCGGCCAGGGGCCTCTATGGCTACACCTTC. It specifies CATSARGLYGYTF.

This clone occurred a few times. V is TRBV6-1 and J is TRBJ1-3; D is uncertain. V lost 2 bases and J lost 8, with 16 bases in between. Germline V gene data show CDR1 as MNHNS and CDR2 as SASEGT. The CDR3 is 15 residues long. CDR3 protein: CASSESEEGSDTIYF. DNA of the CDR3: TGTGCCAGCAGTGAAAGTGAGGAAGGCTCGGACACCATATATTTT.

V is TRBV21-1 and J is TRBJ2-7. TRBV21-1 is classified as a pseudogene. The CDR3 covers 14 residues. Here the CDR3 DNA reads TGTGCCAGCAGCAAAGGAAAGGGCAGGGGGGGGCAGTACTTC. Translation: CASSKGKGRGGQYF.

V usage is TRBV5-6 and J usage is TRBJ2-7, with D perhaps being TRBD1 or TRBD2 (5 bases each). Germline-derived CDR1 and CDR2 are SGHDT and YYEEEE. Trimming stripped 4 bases from V and 1 base from J, with 21 bases between. This CDR3 comprises 17 residues. This CDR3 reads CASSLPIRDEASYEQYF. For the CDR3, the DNA is TGTGCCAGCAGCCTTCCCATCCGGGACGAGGCTTCCTACGAGCAGTACTTC. Filled out from reference TRBV5-6 and TRBJ2-7, the complete variable domain reads DAGVTQSPTHLIKTRGQQVTLRCSPKSGHDTVSWYQQALGQGPQFIFQYYEEEERQRGNFPDRFSGHQFPNYSSELNVNALLLGDSALYLCASSLPIRDEASYEQYFGPGTRLTVT.

The V call is TRBV29-1, the J call TRBJ2-2; TRBD1 matches 8 bases. The germline V gene has CDR1 SQVTM and CDR2 ANQGSEA. After removal of 7 bases from V and 7 bases from J, the junction contained 14 bases not matched to a gene. CDR3 length: 15 amino acids. CDR3 loop: CSGGSGTGDLGELFF. In DNA form, the CDR3 reads TGCAGCGGCGGCTCCGGGACAGGTGATCTCGGGGAGCTGTTTTTT.

This clone has only a few counts. This sequence joins TRBV6-5 and TRBJ2-3; D ambiguous. Germline V gene data show CDR1 as MNHEY and CDR2 as SVGAGI. This CDR3 has 11 amino acids. The V gene lost 2 bases and the J gene lost 5 bases, with 2 bases spanning the gap. The CDR3: CASSYGDTQYF. Written as DNA, the CDR3 is TGTGCCAGCAGTTACGGAGATACGCAGTATTTT.

The sample holds a few counts of this clone. This chain joins TRBV9 and TRBJ2-5; tentative D call: TRBD1 (6 bases). The germline V gene has CDR1 SGDLS and CDR2 YYNGEE. This CDR3 is built from 16 residues. V shed 4 bases and J shed 5 bases, with 21 bases lying between them. CDR3 DNA: TGTGCCAGCAGCATGACCAGGGGTAATATGGGGGAGACCCAGTACTTC. This codes for CASSMTRGNMGETQYF.

The chain links TRBV6-5 to TRBJ2-1; TRBD2 matches at 8 bases. CDR1 and CDR2 (germline): MNHEY, SVGAGI. Trimming cost V 3 bases and J 6 bases; bases outside gene matches: 7. The CDR3 runs to 15 residues. CDR3 region: CASSYSAGDPNEQFF. CDR3 DNA sequence: TGTGCCAGCAGTTATTCAGCGGGAGATCCCAATGAGCAGTTCTTC.